This T cell receptor (beta chain) was captured by sequencing in a study of cytotoxic CD8 clonotypes in ibrutinib-treated CLL. Regarding the study as a whole: Clonality went higher at ibrutinib response and then dropped back toward baseline at progression. Sustained-remission and progressing patients had unequal sampling times. Exceeding age-matched healthy donors, baseline clonality also tracked the counts of circulating CD8+ T cells.

V shed 4 bases, J shed 7 bases, and the junction held 6 bases outside the gene matches. The V gene's germline CDR1 is SGHTA and CDR2 FQGNSA. This CDR3 region has 15 residues. Sequencing used immunoSEQ multiplex PCR; TCRdb keeps in-frame clones, though not all of them. The sample gives 40,000 to 55,000 clones, 75% to 90% of which show up once; over 20% is in the top ten. Notes on this clone: Antigen: not known.

The receptor was isolated from a human donor with chronic lymphocytic leukemia. This chain uses TRBV7-2 with TRBJ2-1; 11 nucleotides align to TRBD2. The sample here was PBMCs, taken after 24 months of ibrutinib treatment. The CDR3, as DNA: TGTGCCAGCAGCTCACTAGCGGGAGTGAATAATGAGCAGTTCTTC. Translated: CASSSLAGVNNEQFF.